The rows below give T cell receptor beta chains drawn from one sample of a study of blood T cells in healthy people across ages. TCRdb reanalysed the 5' RACE reads using MiXCR and keeps one entry per CDR3 protein. The profile covers 850,000 to 950,000 distinct CDR3 sequences, with less than 35% appearing a single time and approximately 15% taken by the ten largest. The sequencing input was blood. These TCRs come from a woman older than 75 in good health. The CDR3 runs from the conserved cysteine through the conserved F or W. Fields, in order: D gene, V gene, J gene, clone size, CDR3 protein, CDR3 DNA. D genes are given only for firm matches. Size values are once, few and many counts, or a class for expanded clones, and some rows have none.

NA	TRBV5-1	TRBJ2-1	many	CASSPDSHNEQFF	TGCGCCAGCAGCCCAGACTCCCACAATGAGCAGTTCTTC
TRBD1	TRBV9	TRBJ1-4	NA	CASSAAGQGPEKLFF	TGTGCCAGCAGCGCCGCCGGACAGGGACCTGAAAAACTGTTTTTT
TRBD2	TRBV15	TRBJ2-1	many	CATSRDKGGTRWEQFF	TGTGCCACCAGCAGAGATAAAGGTGGGACTAGGTGGGAGCAGTTCTTC
NA	TRBV5-1	TRBJ2-1	many	CASSWTQNEQFF	TGCGCCAGCAGCTGGACTCAGAATGAGCAGTTCTTC
NA	TRBV6-2/TRBV6-3	TRBJ1-5	NA	CASSYSSRGADQPQHF	TGTGCCAGCAGTTACTCGAGTCGGGGCGCCGATCAGCCCCAGCATTTT
NA	TRBV19	TRBJ2-5	NA	CASSQRSYNEQYF	TGTGCCAGTAGCCAGCGCTCCTACAATGAGCAGTACTTC
TRBD1	TRBV11-3	TRBJ2-3	few	CASSLEWTGGSDTQYF	TGTGCCAGCAGCTTAGAGTGGACAGGGGGCTCAGATACGCAGTATTTT
TRBD2	TRBV6-5	TRBJ2-3	many	CASRKSGGLTDTQYF	TGTGCCAGCAGGAAATCGGGGGGACTCACAGATACGCAGTATTTT
NA	TRBV30	TRBJ2-4	NA	CAWSEGRGNIQYF	TGTGCCTGGAGTGAGGGTAGGGGAAACATTCAGTACTTC
NA	TRBV20-1	TRBJ2-3	NA	CSAGASTDTQYF	TGCAGTGCCGGAGCCAGCACAGATACGCAGTATTTT
TRBD1	TRBV20-1	TRBJ1-5	NA	CSARGQGVSNQPQHF	TGCAGTGCTAGGGGACAGGGTGTGAGCAATCAGCCCCAGCATTTT
NA	TRBV9	TRBJ1-1	NA	CASSPYPGPTEAFF	TGTGCCAGCAGCCCCTATCCTGGCCCCACTGAAGCTTTCTTT
TRBD1	TRBV6-5	TRBJ2-2	NA	CASSYARGPGELFF	TGTGCCAGCAGTTACGCCAGGGGGCCCGGGGAGCTGTTTTTT
NA	TRBV24-1	TRBJ2-3	NA	CATSGHRAFGTDTQYF	TGTGCCACCAGTGGACACAGGGCGTTTGGCACAGATACGCAGTATTTT
NA	TRBV7-9	TRBJ2-1	NA	CASSLQGLDQDNEQFF	TGTGCCAGCAGCTTACAGGGCCTAGACCAAGACAATGAGCAGTTCTTC
NA	TRBV6-1	TRBJ1-5	few	CASSRGDGNQPQHF	TGTGCCAGCAGCAGGGGTGATGGCAATCAGCCCCAGCATTTT
TRBD1	TRBV5-1	TRBJ1-2	many	CASTPGTGDGYTF	TGCGCCAGCACCCCCGGGACAGGGGACGGCTACACCTTC
NA	TRBV5-1	TRBJ2-3	many	CASSLGVTASTDTQYF	TGCGCCAGCAGCTTGGGGGTAACAGCTAGCACAGATACGCAGTATTTT
NA	TRBV29-1	TRBJ1-2	NA	CSVEEPGRKEGYTF	TGCAGCGTTGAAGAGCCAGGGAGGAAGGAGGGCTACACCTTC
NA	TRBV6-1	TRBJ1-5	few	CASRTDAGQPQHF	TGTGCCAGCAGGACAGACGCAGGTCAGCCCCAGCATTTT
TRBD1	TRBV28	TRBJ2-3	many	CASIDGQGASTDTQYF	TGTGCCAGCATCGACGGACAGGGGGCAAGCACAGATACGCAGTATTTT
NA	TRBV12-1	TRBJ2-5	few	CASSFASRGSLQETQYF	TGTGCCAGCAGCTTCGCGTCGCGGGGTTCCCTCCAAGAGACCCAGTACTTC
TRBD2	TRBV7-2	TRBJ2-5	many	CASSSHPTSGGEETQYF	TGTGCCAGCAGCTCCCATCCGACTAGCGGGGGGGAAGAGACCCAGTACTTC
TRBD2	TRBV2	TRBJ2-5	many	CATKAGLASETQYF	TGTGCCACGAAAGCGGGACTAGCGTCCGAGACCCAGTACTTC
NA	TRBV7-3	TRBJ2-7	NA	CASSLNSRAGTSSEQYF	TGTGCCAGCAGCTTAAACTCAAGGGCAGGGACCAGTTCCGAGCAGTACTTC
TRBD1	TRBV5-4	TRBJ1-2	once	CASSSSGTACGYTF	TGTGCCAGCAGCTCCTCCGGGACAGCATGTGGCTACACCTTC
NA	TRBV29-1	TRBJ2-6	many	CSVDLLPRSGANVLTF	TGCAGCGTTGACCTCCTCCCGAGGTCTGGGGCCAACGTCCTGACTTTC
NA	TRBV20-1	TRBJ2-7	many	CSAGRGFGTYEQYF	TGCAGTGCTGGGAGGGGGTTCGGGACCTACGAGCAGTACTTC
NA	TRBV6-5	TRBJ2-7	many	CASSAGRSYEQYF	TGTGCCAGCAGCGCGGGACGATCCTACGAGCAGTACTTC
NA	TRBV29-1	TRBJ1-1	many	CSVGGVGNTEAFF	TGCAGCGTGGGGGGGGTCGGGAACACTGAAGCTTTCTTT
NA	TRBV24-1	TRBJ2-3	NA	CATSVSGGPTDTQYF	TGTGCCACCAGTGTATCTGGGGGACCCACAGATACGCAGTATTTT
NA	TRBV20-1	TRBJ1-6	few	CSARRGDSPLHF	TGCAGTGCTAGACGCGGGGATTCACCCCTCCACTTT
NA	TRBV7-2	TRBJ1-4	NA	CASRENPTNEKLFF	TGTGCCAGCAGGGAAAACCCAACTAATGAAAAACTGTTTTTT